The rows below give T cell receptor beta chains drawn from one sample of a study of cytomegalovirus exposure and HLA in healthy donors. Generated by immunoSEQ multiplex PCR, the TCRdb table keeps only in-frame clones and is missing some. The sample yields 150,000 to 200,000 clones, 80% seen once. The sample consisted of PBMCs. These receptors all come from a woman between 40 and 55 years old in good health and CMV-seronegative. Both conserved end residues are part of each CDR3. Expanded clones are given a class, and other clones once, few, many or no size at all.

clone_size v_call cdr3_length cdr3_aa
few TRBV2 17 CASGGGMGQGATDTQYF
- TRBV28 12 CASSLGQTEQFF
- TRBV4-3 13 CASSRGQGNTIYF
- TRBV12-5 15 CASGWGQGADTEAFF
- TRBV28 16 CASSYFGEGGNQPQHF
- TRBV7-7 13 CASSLMREHEQYF
few TRBV7-9 16 CSSSSTDRGRDDEQFF
- TRBV7-3 15 CASSLGTSGSREQFF
- TRBV4-3 13 CASSLRTGNEQFF
- TRBV27 15 CASRDRGSGANVLTF
- TRBV19 14 CASSIRGSNQPQHF
- TRBV4-2 18 CASSQVLAGVPTRGTQYF
- TRBV6-4 16 CASSDSIGAGTDTQYF
- TRBV5-1 17 CASSLGGTDIAKNIQYF
- TRBV29-1 12 CSVGGQNQPQHF
- TRBV13 15 CASSTHTQGTYGYTF
- TRBV18 13 CASSGTGDTEAFF
- TRBV4-3 18 CASSQQFFGLADTDTQYF
- TRBV28 13 CASLAGRVGELFF
- TRBV5-4 15 CASSRLAGGDYGYTF
- TRBV5-5 15 CASSSPRAGLQTQYF
- TRBV5-1 12 CASSLERHGYTF
- TRBV29-1 14 CSVEDGRADTEAFF
few TRBV9 14 CASSAGTGRNIQYF
- TRBV7-3 14 CASSPQSGGGGLFF
few TRBV4-2 15 CASSQDRDSGNTIYF
- TRBV19 15 CASSIRDKGTDTQYF
- TRBV28 18 CASRSGYPKRDSNQPQHF
- TRBV5-6 13 CASSEGPGTEAFF
once TRBV2 12 CASRRVGYGYTF
- TRBV7-9 15 CASSLTPRGGDEQFF
- TRBV6-6 14 CASSPRTGGLEQYF
- TRBV4-1 16 CASRPVGAGGQNSQYF
- TRBV4-1 15 CASSQGGFTGYEQYF
once TRBV9 13 CATMTELQETQYF
- TRBV6-5 14 CASSSSGLYNEQFF
- TRBV28 13 CASRSSGNQPQHF
- TRBV28 16 CASIPGGGRRLNEQFF
- TRBV5-4 16 CASSFGDRTLYNEQFF
- TRBV11-3 16 CASSLGGTALQETQYF
- TRBV28 17 CASSLFGTGGNNQPQHF
- TRBV7-9 16 CASSFTGTGEGYGYTF
- TRBV25-1 13 CASSGSHSSPLHF
few TRBV5-1 14 CASSPKQVNYGYTF
- TRBV7-9 15 CASSLGGGQNSPLHF
- TRBV6-5 14 CASSYGQGGETQYF
- TRBV6-1 11 CASSERQSQYF
- TRBV4-2 16 CASSHPQGQGMEKLFF
- TRBV7-2 13 CASSFAANYGYTF
- TRBV7-3 15 CASSFSGGGGETQYF
- TRBV4-2 14 CASSHTREYNEQFF
- TRBV20-1 11 CSAEEEAEQYF
- TRBV11-2 16 CASSLTGAIGTGELFF
few TRBV28 17 CASKQSLGQGVAGELFF
- TRBV5-1 13 CASRSTVSYGYTF
- TRBV28 14 CASSRTGLGSPLHF
once TRBV29-1 12 CSVVTLNEKLFF
- TRBV6-1 15 CASSEGLPTVDTQYF
- TRBV6-5 14 CASSSRTASYEQYF